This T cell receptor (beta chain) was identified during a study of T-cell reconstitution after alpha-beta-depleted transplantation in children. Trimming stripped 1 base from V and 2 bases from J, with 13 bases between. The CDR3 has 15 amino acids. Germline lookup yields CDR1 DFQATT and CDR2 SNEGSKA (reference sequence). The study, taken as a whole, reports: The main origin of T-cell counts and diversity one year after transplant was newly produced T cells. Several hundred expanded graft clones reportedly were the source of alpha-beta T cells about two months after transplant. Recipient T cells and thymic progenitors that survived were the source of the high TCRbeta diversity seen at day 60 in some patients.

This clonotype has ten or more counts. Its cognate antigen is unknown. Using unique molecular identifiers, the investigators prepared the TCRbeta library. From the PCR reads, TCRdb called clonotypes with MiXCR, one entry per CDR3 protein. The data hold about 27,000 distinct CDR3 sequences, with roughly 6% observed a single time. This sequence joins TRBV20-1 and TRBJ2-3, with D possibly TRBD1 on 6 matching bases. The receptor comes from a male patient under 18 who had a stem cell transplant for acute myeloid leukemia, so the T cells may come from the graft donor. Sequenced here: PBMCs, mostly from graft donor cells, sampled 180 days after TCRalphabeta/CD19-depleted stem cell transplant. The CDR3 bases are TGCAGTGCTAGAGCCCCGGGACACTTCACAGATACGCAGTATTTT. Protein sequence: CSARAPGHFTDTQYF.